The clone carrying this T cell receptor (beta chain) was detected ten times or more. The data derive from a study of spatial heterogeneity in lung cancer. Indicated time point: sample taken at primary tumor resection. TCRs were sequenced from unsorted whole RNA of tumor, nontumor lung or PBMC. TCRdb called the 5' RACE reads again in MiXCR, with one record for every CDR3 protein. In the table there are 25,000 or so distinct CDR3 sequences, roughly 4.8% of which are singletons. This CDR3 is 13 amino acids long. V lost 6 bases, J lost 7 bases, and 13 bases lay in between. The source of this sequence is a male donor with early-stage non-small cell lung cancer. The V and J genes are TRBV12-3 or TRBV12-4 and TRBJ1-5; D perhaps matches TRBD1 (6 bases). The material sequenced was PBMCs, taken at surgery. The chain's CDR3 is CASSRGLDQPQHF. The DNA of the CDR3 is TGTGCCAGCAGCAGGGGTTTAGACCAGCCCCAGCATTTT.